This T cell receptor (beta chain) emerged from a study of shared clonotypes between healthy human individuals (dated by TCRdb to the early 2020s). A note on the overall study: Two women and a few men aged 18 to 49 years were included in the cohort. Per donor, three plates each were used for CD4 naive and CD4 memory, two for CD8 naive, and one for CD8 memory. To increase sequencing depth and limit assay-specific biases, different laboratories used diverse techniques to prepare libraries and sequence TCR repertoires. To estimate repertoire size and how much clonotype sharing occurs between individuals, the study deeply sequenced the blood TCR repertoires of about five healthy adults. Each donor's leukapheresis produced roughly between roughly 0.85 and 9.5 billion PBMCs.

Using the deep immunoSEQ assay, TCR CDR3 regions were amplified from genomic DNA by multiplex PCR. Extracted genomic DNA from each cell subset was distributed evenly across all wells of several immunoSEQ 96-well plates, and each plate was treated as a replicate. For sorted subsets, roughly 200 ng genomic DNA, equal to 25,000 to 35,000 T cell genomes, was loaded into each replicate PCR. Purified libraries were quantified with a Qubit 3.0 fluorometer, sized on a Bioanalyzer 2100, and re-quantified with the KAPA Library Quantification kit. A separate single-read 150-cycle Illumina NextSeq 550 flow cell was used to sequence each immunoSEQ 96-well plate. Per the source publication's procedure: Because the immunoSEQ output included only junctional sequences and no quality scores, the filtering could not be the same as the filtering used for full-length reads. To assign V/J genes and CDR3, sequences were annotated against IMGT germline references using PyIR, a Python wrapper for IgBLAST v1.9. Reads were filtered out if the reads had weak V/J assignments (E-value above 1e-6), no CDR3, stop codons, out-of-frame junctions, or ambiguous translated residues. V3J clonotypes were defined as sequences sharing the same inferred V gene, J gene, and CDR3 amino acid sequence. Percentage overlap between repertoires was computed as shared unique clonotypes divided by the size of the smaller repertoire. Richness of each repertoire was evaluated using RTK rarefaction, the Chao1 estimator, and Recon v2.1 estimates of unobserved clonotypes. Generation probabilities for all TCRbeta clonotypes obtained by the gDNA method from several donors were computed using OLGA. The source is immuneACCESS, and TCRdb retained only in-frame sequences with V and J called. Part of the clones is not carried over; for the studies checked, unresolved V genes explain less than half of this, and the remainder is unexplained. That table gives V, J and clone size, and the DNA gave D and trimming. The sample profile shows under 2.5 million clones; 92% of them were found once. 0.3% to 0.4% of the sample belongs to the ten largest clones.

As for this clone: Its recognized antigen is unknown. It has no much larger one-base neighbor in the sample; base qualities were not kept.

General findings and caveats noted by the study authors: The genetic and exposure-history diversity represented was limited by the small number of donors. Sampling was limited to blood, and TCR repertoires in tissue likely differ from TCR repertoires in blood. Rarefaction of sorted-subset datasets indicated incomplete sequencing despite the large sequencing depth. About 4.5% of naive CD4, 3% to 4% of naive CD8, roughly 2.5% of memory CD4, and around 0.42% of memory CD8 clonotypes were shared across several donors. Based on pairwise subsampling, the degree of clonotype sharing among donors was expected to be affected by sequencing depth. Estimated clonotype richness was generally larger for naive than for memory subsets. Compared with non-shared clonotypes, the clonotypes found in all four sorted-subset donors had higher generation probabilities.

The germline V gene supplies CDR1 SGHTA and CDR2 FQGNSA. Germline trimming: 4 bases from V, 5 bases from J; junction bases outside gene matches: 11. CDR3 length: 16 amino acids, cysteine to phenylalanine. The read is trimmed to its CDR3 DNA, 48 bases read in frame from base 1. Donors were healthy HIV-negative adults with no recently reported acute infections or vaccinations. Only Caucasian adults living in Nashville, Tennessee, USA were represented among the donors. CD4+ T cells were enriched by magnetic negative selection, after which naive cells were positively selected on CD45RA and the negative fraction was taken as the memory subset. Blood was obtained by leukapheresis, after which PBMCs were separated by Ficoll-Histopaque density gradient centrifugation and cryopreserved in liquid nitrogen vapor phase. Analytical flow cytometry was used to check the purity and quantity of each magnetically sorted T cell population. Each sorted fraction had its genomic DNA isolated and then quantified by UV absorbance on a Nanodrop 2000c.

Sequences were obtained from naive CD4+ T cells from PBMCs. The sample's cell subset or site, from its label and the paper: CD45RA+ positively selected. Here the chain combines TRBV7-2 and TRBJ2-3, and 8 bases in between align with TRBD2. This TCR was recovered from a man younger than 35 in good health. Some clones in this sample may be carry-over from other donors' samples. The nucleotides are TGTGCCAGCAGCTCTATCCCGGGACTAGGGGGAGATACGCAGTATTTT. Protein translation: CASSSIPGLGGDTQYF.